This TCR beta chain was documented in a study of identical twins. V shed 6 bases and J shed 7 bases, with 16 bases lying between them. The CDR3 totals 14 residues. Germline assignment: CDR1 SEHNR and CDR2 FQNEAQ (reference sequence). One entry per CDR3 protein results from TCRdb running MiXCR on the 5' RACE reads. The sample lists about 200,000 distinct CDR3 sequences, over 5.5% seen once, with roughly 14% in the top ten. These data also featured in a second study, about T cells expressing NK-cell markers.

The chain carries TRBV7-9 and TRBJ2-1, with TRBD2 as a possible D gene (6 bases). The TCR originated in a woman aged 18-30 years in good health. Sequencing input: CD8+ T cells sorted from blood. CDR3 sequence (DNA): TGTGCCAGCAGGGGGGGTGGTGGCCCAAATGAGCAGTTCTTC. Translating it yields CASRGGGGPNEQFF.